These 2 T cell receptor beta chains were sequenced from one sample in a study of blood T cell repertoires in COVID-19. TCRdb keeps only in-frame clones here, not all; method: immunoSEQ multiplex PCR. The sample consists of over 75,000 clones, 75% to 85% of them appearing once. The specimen was peripheral blood. The receptors originated from a woman aged 70-85 years with acute or convalescent COVID-19.

This chain uses TRBV3-1 (or the pseudogene TRBV3-2) with TRBJ2-3, with TRBD2 matching 7 bases. V shed 1 base and J 0 bases; nucleotides not matched to a gene: 4. The CDR3 consists of 16 residues. Germline V gene lookup returns CDR1 LGHDT and CDR2 YNNKEL (reference sequence). The CDR3: CASSQVTGGSTDTQYF. CDR3 DNA: TGTGCCAGCAGCCAAGTAACGGGAGGTAGCACAGATACGCAGTATTTT.

The chain has TRBV5-1 and TRBJ1-4; no clear D. There are 12 residues in the CDR3. Germline CDR1 and CDR2: SGHRS and YFSETQ. Trimming removed 4 bases at V and 10 bases at J, with 11 bases between. For the CDR3, the DNA is TGCGCCAGCAGCGGTGACGAGGTAAAACTGTTTTTT. Encoded protein: CASSGDEVKLFF.